Listed below are T cell receptor beta chains from one sample, sequenced in a study of technical replicates of blood from a few donors. Here immunoSEQ multiplex PCR was the method, and the copy in TCRdb shows in-frame clones only, minus some. The repertoire holds over 50,000 clones, with 70% to 90% as singletons. Sequencing was carried out using PBMCs. Every receptor here comes from a human donor in good health. Some clones in this sample may be carry-over from other donors' samples. The CDR3 runs from the conserved cysteine through the conserved F or W. D genes are given only for firm matches. Some rows mark clone size as missing; the rest say once, few, many or name a class of expanded clone.

v_gene	d_gene	j_gene	abundance	len	CDR3aa	CDR3nt
TRBV4-2	TRBD2	TRBJ2-3	-	17	CASSPTPTSGVPDTQYF	TGTGCCAGCAGCCCCACCCCTACGAGCGGGGTCCCAGATACGCAGTATTTT
TRBV27	-	TRBJ2-7	-	17	CASSLKGVARGFYEQYF	TGTGCCAGCAGTTTAAAGGGGGTGGCGCGTGGTTTCTACGAGCAGTACTTC
TRBV7-9	-	TRBJ1-1	-	12	CASSLNSVEAFF	TGTGCCAGCAGCTTAAACTCGGTTGAAGCTTTCTTT
TRBV7-9	-	TRBJ1-6	-	15	CASSLDFGENSPLHF	TGTGCCAGCAGCTTAGATTTTGGGGAGAATTCACCCCTCCACTTT
TRBV5-1	TRBD1	TRBJ2-7	many	13	CASSYDRDYEQYF	TGCGCCAGCAGTTATGACAGGGACTACGAGCAGTACTTC
TRBV5-1	TRBD1	TRBJ2-5	-	14	CASRRFTGEETQYF	TGCGCCAGCCGCAGATTTACAGGGGAAGAGACCCAGTACTTC
TRBV7-2	-	TRBJ2-7	once	11	CASSLYYEQYF	TGTGCCAGCAGTTTATACTACGAGCAGTACTTC
TRBV27	-	TRBJ2-2	-	17	CASSLSLALANTGELFF	TGTGCCAGCAGTTTATCGCTGGCCCTCGCGAACACCGGGGAGCTGTTTTTT
TRBV4-1	-	TRBJ1-2	-	16	CASSQGGGKGDYGYTF	TGCGCCAGCAGCCAAGGAGGGGGAAAAGGGGACTATGGCTACACCTTC
TRBV7-2	TRBD2	TRBJ2-7	-	19	CASSAGTSGAVGMSYEQYF	TGTGCCAGCAGCGCCGGGACTAGCGGGGCCGTGGGTATGTCCTACGAGCAGTACTTC
TRBV30	-	TRBJ2-1	-	15	CAWTRPIPGYNEQFF	TGTGCCTGGACTCGACCTATCCCGGGATACAATGAGCAGTTCTTC
TRBV13	TRBD1	TRBJ1-2	-	16	CASTRIPDRGGGGYTF	TGTGCCAGCACCCGAATCCCGGACAGGGGCGGAGGTGGCTACACCTTC
TRBV30	-	TRBJ2-1	-	15	CAWSLKTSSYNEQFF	TGTGCCTGGAGTCTTAAGACTAGCTCCTACAATGAGCAGTTCTTC
TRBV6-1	-	TRBJ2-7	few	13	CASSEYRSYEQYF	TGTGCCAGCAGTGAATACAGATCCTACGAGCAGTACTTC
TRBV7-9	-	TRBJ1-2	-	14	CASSVAGGVYGYTF	TGTGCCAGCAGCGTAGCCGGGGGGGTCTATGGCTACACCTTC
TRBV21-1	-	TRBJ1-2	once	13	CASTSGSDQGYTF	TGTGCCAGCACTTCCGGGTCAGATCAAGGCTACACCTTC
TRBV7-6	-	TRBJ1-3	-	14	CASSARGSGNTIYF	TGTGCCAGCAGCGCTCGAGGTTCTGGAAACACCATATATTTT
TRBV10-1	TRBD1	TRBJ1-1	-	15	CASMGGDRGETEAFF	TGCGCCAGCATGGGGGGGGACAGGGGCGAAACTGAAGCTTTCTTT
TRBV6-5	-	TRBJ1-1	-	13	CASRTRGGTEAFF	TGTGCCAGTAGAACCAGGGGTGGCACTGAAGCTTTCTTT
TRBV2	TRBD1	TRBJ1-5	-	13	CASRTGGGQPQHF	TGTGCCAGCCGAACAGGGGGCGGTCAGCCCCAGCATTTT
TRBV2	TRBD1	TRBJ1-5	-	14	CASSQGQGVQPQHF	TGTGCCAGCAGTCAAGGACAGGGTGTCCAGCCCCAGCATTTT
TRBV6-1	TRBD1	TRBJ2-7	-	15	CASSEPGQGSDEQYF	TGTGCCAGCAGTGAGCCGGGACAGGGAAGTGACGAGCAGTACTTC
TRBV5-5	TRBD2	TRBJ2-7	-	16	CASSLIAGNPSYEQYF	TGTGCCAGCAGCTTGATAGCGGGTAATCCTTCCTACGAGCAGTACTTC
TRBV4-3	-	TRBJ2-1	-	15	CASSQDTGLLNEQFF	TGCGCCAGCAGCCAAGATACGGGTCTCCTGAATGAGCAGTTCTTC
TRBV5-1	-	TRBJ2-7	-	14	CASSLASVGREQYF	TGCGCCAGCAGCTTGGCCAGCGTTGGTAGGGAGCAGTACTTC
TRBV7-3	-	TRBJ1-5	-	17	CASSHSGRGAVCQPQHF	TGTGCCAGCAGCCACTCGGGGCGGGGGGCCGTTTGTCAGCCCCAGCATTTT
TRBV25-1	-	TRBJ1-6	-	15	CASSAAAGDSSPLHF	TGTGCCAGCAGTGCGGCGGCCGGGGATAGTTCACCCCTCCACTTT
TRBV6-1	-	TRBJ1-6	-	15	CASRSGALNNSPLHF	TGTGCCAGCAGATCAGGGGCCCTTAATAATTCACCCCTCCACTTT
TRBV7-9	-	TRBJ2-7	-	15	CASSLAVVNSYEQYF	TGTGCCAGCAGCTTGGCGGTCGTTAACTCCTACGAGCAGTACTTC
TRBV19	-	TRBJ1-6	once	13	CASSPGQVSPLHF	TGTGCCAGTAGCCCCGGACAAGTTTCACCCCTCCACTTT
TRBV2	TRBD1	TRBJ2-5	-	13	CARGTANEGTQYF	TGTGCCAGAGGGACAGCCAACGAGGGGACCCAGTACTTC
TRBV4-1	TRBD1	TRBJ2-5	-	16	CASSQGITGGQETQYF	TGCGCCAGCAGCCAGGGGATCACAGGGGGGCAAGAGACCCAGTACTTC
TRBV28	-	TRBJ1-2	once	15	CASSLLGGPGEGYTF	TGTGCCAGCAGTTTATTAGGAGGACCCGGGGAGGGCTACACCTTC
TRBV19	TRBD2	TRBJ2-7	once	13	CASTLAGGYEQYF	TGTGCCAGTACACTAGCGGGAGGATACGAGCAGTACTTC
TRBV4-2	-	TRBJ2-5	-	14	CASSQVGLAETQYF	TGTGCCAGCAGCCAAGTTGGGCTAGCAGAGACCCAGTACTTC
TRBV5-1	-	TRBJ2-7	-	16	CASSLTYPRSTYEQYF	TGCGCCAGCAGCTTAACGTACCCTCGGTCAACCTACGAGCAGTACTTC
TRBV6-5	-	TRBJ2-7	-	16	CASSSGPRWGAYEQYF	TGTGCCAGCAGTTCCGGTCCTCGGTGGGGAGCCTACGAGCAGTACTTC
TRBV4-3	TRBD2	TRBJ2-1	many	16	CASSQDGSGRADEQFF	TGCGCCAGCAGCCAAGATGGCAGCGGGAGGGCGGATGAGCAGTTCTTC
TRBV7-2	-	TRBJ1-1	once	12	CASSPRGTEAFF	TGTGCCAGCAGCCCCAGGGGTACTGAAGCTTTCTTT
TRBV18	-	TRBJ1-5	-	15	CASSPLEGSLQPQHF	TGTGCCAGCTCACCCCTAGAGGGTAGTCTTCAGCCCCAGCATTTT
TRBV5-1	TRBD2	TRBJ2-5	-	13	CASSPLAGETQYF	TGCGCCAGCAGCCCGCTAGCGGGAGAGACCCAGTACTTC
TRBV5-4	-	TRBJ2-7	-	13	CAVRQGRPGEQYF	TGTGCCGTACGCCAGGGGAGACCAGGAGAGCAGTACTTC
TRBV2	TRBD2	TRBJ2-7	-	17	CASSVGASGGRSYEQYF	TGTGCCAGCAGTGTTGGGGCTAGCGGGGGTAGATCCTACGAGCAGTACTTC
TRBV27	TRBD2	TRBJ2-1	few	15	CASRPGLAVYNEQFF	TGTGCCAGCCGCCCCGGACTAGCGGTTTACAATGAGCAGTTCTTC
TRBV18	TRBD1	TRBJ1-1	-	15	CASSPYGQGVSEAFF	TGTGCCAGCTCACCCTATGGACAGGGGGTATCTGAAGCTTTCTTT
TRBV2	TRBD2	TRBJ2-1	-	15	CASKEGLAGYNEQFF	TGTGCCAGCAAGGAAGGACTAGCGGGGTACAATGAGCAGTTCTTC
TRBV19	-	TRBJ1-3	-	13	CASTASLRNTIYF	TGTGCCAGTACCGCCAGCCTCAGGAACACCATATATTTT
TRBV30	-	TRBJ1-1	-	16	CAWSVSRTDLNTEAFF	TGTGCCTGGAGTGTAAGCCGGACAGACCTGAACACTGAAGCTTTCTTT
TRBV7-2	-	TRBJ2-7	-	11	CASSSDYAQYF	TGTGCCAGCAGCTCCGACTACGCGCAGTACTTC
TRBV4-1	TRBD1	TRBJ2-7	-	18	CASSQDQYGTGLPYEQYF	TGCGCCAGCAGCCAAGATCAGTATGGGACAGGGTTACCCTACGAGCAGTACTTC
TRBV25-1	-	TRBJ1-5	-	13	CASSEQGNQPQHF	TGTGCCAGCAGTGAACAGGGCAATCAGCCCCAGCATTTT
TRBV30	TRBD1	TRBJ1-1	-	16	CAWVRDRGLENTEAFF	TGTGCCTGGGTCCGGGACAGGGGGCTTGAGAACACTGAAGCTTTCTTT